This TCR beta chain was captured by sequencing in a study of T cell changes during pregnancy in multiple sclerosis. Trimming pared 4 bases from V and 4 bases from J, leaving 14 bases between. The CDR3 spans 15 residues. Germline loops: CDR1 MNHNS, CDR2 SASEGT. The table came from immunoSEQ multiplex PCR; TCRdb's copy has only in-frame clones and leaves some out. The sample holds around 100,000 clones, around 90% seen once. The sequencing here drew on peripheral blood, taken in the third trimester of pregnancy. The TCR sequence derives from a female donor with multiple sclerosis, enrolled in a pregnancy study. The genes are TRBV6-1 and TRBJ1-3, with D possibly matching TRBD1 (6 bases). Here the CDR3 DNA reads TGTGCCAGCAGTGGGCCGACAGGAAAAGGAAACACCATATATTTT. It yields the protein CASSGPTGKGNTIYF.